The rows below give T cell receptor beta chains drawn from one sample of a study of T cell changes during pregnancy in multiple sclerosis. Sequencing used immunoSEQ multiplex PCR; TCRdb keeps in-frame clones, though not all of them. The sample includes fewer than 70,000 clones, roughly 90% of them seen just once. The material sequenced was peripheral blood, taken in the second trimester of pregnancy. Receptors originate from a female donor with multiple sclerosis, enrolled in a pregnancy study. CDR3s include the opening cysteine and the closing phenylalanine or tryptophan. The order of the fields is J gene, V gene, D gene, clone size, CDR3 protein, CDR3 DNA. D genes are given only for firm matches. Clone size is given for some rows only: seen once, a few or many times, or a class if the clone is expanded.

TRBJ1-5,TRBV19,TRBD1,-,CASSGTGGSQPQHF,TGTGCCAGTAGTGGGACAGGGGGATCTCAGCCCCAGCATTTT
TRBJ2-1,TRBV28,TRBD2,-,CASSLGRASGDNEQFF,TGTGCCAGCAGTTTAGGCCGGGCTAGCGGTGACAATGAGCAGTTCTTC
TRBJ2-7,TRBV7-9,TRBD2,-,CASSWLAGSYEQYF,TGTGCCAGCAGCTGGTTAGCGGGGAGCTACGAGCAGTACTTC
TRBJ2-5,TRBV7-3,-,-,CASSLRDQETQYF,TGTGCCAGCAGCTTACGGGATCAAGAGACCCAGTACTTC
TRBJ1-5,TRBV5-1,-,-,CASSLGEGSGQPQHF,TGCGCCAGCAGCTTGGGGGAGGGGTCGGGTCAGCCCCAGCATTTT
TRBJ1-1,TRBV7-9,-,few,CASSAGQLNTEAFF,TGTGCCAGCAGCGCTGGACAGCTGAACACTGAAGCTTTCTTT
TRBJ2-1,TRBV6-1,TRBD2,-,CASSERVTSGRATNEQFF,TGTGCCAGCAGTGAGAGGGTGACTAGCGGGAGGGCCACCAATGAGCAGTTCTTC
TRBJ1-5,TRBV30,-,few,CAWSSKELVSNQPQHF,TGTGCCTGGAGTAGCAAAGAACTAGTCAGCAATCAGCCCCAGCATTTT
TRBJ2-7,TRBV5-1,-,-,CASSQASLYEQYF,TGCGCCAGCAGCCAGGCCAGTCTATACGAGCAGTACTTC
TRBJ2-3,TRBV2,TRBD2,-,CASRGLANPTDTQYF,TGTGCCAGCAGAGGACTAGCGAACCCCACAGATACGCAGTATTTT
TRBJ1-3,TRBV27,-,-,CASRKRGGGNTIYF,TGTGCCAGCAGAAAAAGGGGAGGCGGAAACACCATATATTTT
TRBJ1-1,TRBV5-4,-,-,CASSLGLFGTEAFF,TGTGCCAGCAGCTTAGGACTTTTCGGCACTGAAGCTTTCTTT
TRBJ2-1,TRBV12-5,-,-,CASGPAKGNEQFF,TGTGCTAGTGGTCCGGCAAAGGGGAATGAGCAGTTCTTC
TRBJ1-1,TRBV9,-,-,CASSVTGLATEAFF,TGTGCCAGCAGCGTAACAGGGTTGGCCACTGAAGCTTTCTTT
TRBJ2-7,TRBV28,-,once,CASSNVVPGLVSYEQYF,TGTGCCAGCAGTAACGTCGTGCCGGGACTCGTCTCCTACGAGCAGTACTTC
TRBJ1-2,TRBV30,TRBD1,-,CAWRTGGYGYTF,TGTGCCTGGAGGACAGGGGGCTATGGCTACACCTTC
TRBJ2-5,TRBV27,-,-,CASSLYTQETQYF,TGTGCCAGCAGTTTATACACGCAAGAGACCCAGTACTTC
TRBJ2-1,TRBV9,TRBD2,-,CASSVVDSGNEQFF,TGTGCCAGCAGCGTAGTGGATAGCGGGAATGAGCAGTTCTTC
TRBJ1-1,TRBV9,TRBD1,-,CASSVAFVGGDMNTEAFF,TGTGCCAGCAGCGTAGCCTTTGTAGGGGGCGACATGAACACTGAAGCTTTCTTT
TRBJ2-1,TRBV7-3,TRBD2,once,CASSSKGGTSGSPRYNEQFF,TGTGCCAGCAGCTCAAAGGGTGGGACTAGCGGGAGTCCAAGGTACAATGAGCAGTTCTTC
TRBJ2-7,TRBV10-2,-,-,CASSVAASYEQYF,TGCGCCAGCAGTGTGGCCGCCTCCTACGAGCAGTACTTC
TRBJ1-5,TRBV28,-,few,CASSPQGQGDQPQHF,TGTGCCAGCAGTCCGCAGGGACAAGGAGACCAGCCCCAGCATTTT
TRBJ2-5,TRBV6-5,-,-,CASSSSVQETQYF,TGTGCCAGCAGTTCCAGTGTCCAAGAGACCCAGTACTTC
TRBJ2-5,TRBV11-2,TRBD2,-,CASSFGTSGRGYQETQYF,TGTGCCAGCAGCTTCGGGACTAGCGGGAGGGGTTACCAAGAGACCCAGTACTTC
TRBJ1-6,TRBV9,-,-,CASSRRDGGNSPLHF,TGTGCCAGCAGCCGGAGAGACGGCGGGAATTCACCCCTCCACTTT
TRBJ2-5,TRBV5-1,-,-,CASSLAPPGETQYF,TGCGCCAGCAGCTTGGCTCCACCCGGGGAGACCCAGTACTTC
TRBJ2-1,TRBV19,-,-,CASSISRGGTLIKYNEQFF,TGTGCCAGTAGTATCTCGCGCGGGGGCACCCTCATAAAATACAATGAGCAGTTCTTC
TRBJ1-1,TRBV4-1,-,-,CASSQVTMNTEAFF,TGCGCCAGCAGCCAAGTTACAATGAACACTGAAGCTTTCTTT
TRBJ1-2,TRBV19,-,-,CASSLQGTYGYTF,TGTGCCAGTAGTCTACAGGGCACCTATGGCTACACCTTC
TRBJ1-4,TRBV7-9,-,-,CASSVEVFGVANEKLFF,TGTGCCAGCAGCGTAGAGGTGTTCGGGGTGGCTAATGAAAAACTGTTTTTT
TRBJ2-3,TRBV5-1,TRBD2,once,CASSATSALDTQYF,TGCGCCAGCAGCGCCACTAGCGCGCTGGATACGCAGTATTTT
TRBJ2-1,TRBV29-1,-,-,CSVDGVDNEQFF,TGCAGCGTTGACGGGGTCGACAATGAGCAGTTCTTC
TRBJ2-3,TRBV30,TRBD2,-,CAWEAAGATDTQYF,TGTGCCTGGGAGGCGGCGGGAGCCACAGATACGCAGTATTTT
TRBJ2-7,TRBV29-1,TRBD1,-,CSARDRASYEQYF,TGCAGCGCCCGGGACAGGGCCTCCTACGAGCAGTACTTC
TRBJ2-5,TRBV30,-,-,CAWDVGGGPQETQYF,TGTGCCTGGGATGTAGGGGGAGGGCCGCAAGAGACCCAGTACTTC
TRBJ2-1,TRBV27,-,-,CASSLRASYNEQFF,TGTGCCAGCAGTTTGAGGGCCTCCTACAATGAGCAGTTCTTC
TRBJ2-3,TRBV25-1,-,-,CASSDPARDTQYF,TGTGCCAGCAGTGACCCCGCGAGGGATACGCAGTATTTT
TRBJ2-4,TRBV19,TRBD1,-,CASSNWDRGKDIQYF,TGTGCCAGTAGTAACTGGGACAGGGGGAAGGACATTCAGTACTTC
TRBJ1-2,TRBV6-5,TRBD1,-,CASGSAGGFHGYTF,TGTGCCAGCGGGTCGGCAGGGGGATTCCATGGCTACACCTTC
TRBJ2-5,TRBV5-1,-,-,CASSLGSSGNQETQYF,TGCGCCAGCAGCTTGGGTTCGTCAGGGAACCAAGAGACCCAGTACTTC
TRBJ2-1,TRBV7-6,TRBD2,-,CASSFSGGSSYNEQFF,TGTGCCAGCAGCTTCTCGGGCGGGAGCTCCTACAATGAGCAGTTCTTC
TRBJ1-4,TRBV9,TRBD1,-,CASSVGWGTEEKLFF,TGTGCCAGCAGCGTAGGATGGGGGACAGAGGAAAAACTGTTTTTT
TRBJ2-7,TRBV5-1,-,-,CASSLDSGTYEQYF,TGCGCCAGCAGCTTGGACAGCGGGACATACGAGCAGTACTTC
TRBJ1-2,TRBV6-6,-,-,CASSYAGGIYGYTF,TGTGCCAGCAGTTACGCCGGGGGGATCTATGGCTACACCTTC
TRBJ2-1,TRBV5-1,TRBD2,-,CASSLGPAGGPSNEQFF,TGCGCCAGCAGCTTGGGTCCGGCGGGAGGGCCTAGCAATGAGCAGTTCTTC
TRBJ2-7,TRBV2,TRBD1,once,CASRGQGGDYEQYF,TGTGCCAGCAGAGGACAGGGGGGGGACTACGAGCAGTACTTC
TRBJ2-6,TRBV2,-,-,CASSRGNSGANVLTF,TGTGCCAGCAGTCGCGGAAACTCTGGGGCCAACGTCCTGACTTTC
TRBJ2-3,TRBV6-1,TRBD2,-,CASSEQAGMGDTQYF,TGTGCCAGCAGTGAACAAGCGGGGATGGGAGATACGCAGTATTTT
TRBJ2-3,TRBV28,-,-,CASSPGVGTDTQYF,TGTGCCAGCAGTCCCGGAGTAGGCACAGATACGCAGTATTTT
TRBJ2-3,TRBV5-6,-,-,CASSAQGVEYLDTQYF,TGTGCCAGCAGCGCCCAGGGCGTCGAATATTTAGATACGCAGTATTTT
TRBJ2-7,TRBV19,-,-,CASSLGQREDEQYF,TGTGCCAGTAGTCTAGGACAGCGAGAGGACGAGCAGTACTTC
TRBJ1-4,TRBV30,-,-,CAWSEQTNEKLFF,TGTGCCTGGAGTGAGCAAACTAATGAAAAACTGTTTTTT